This TCR beta chain was obtained from a study of identical twins. Overall study findings and caveats: A cross-sectional statistical analysis, not follow-up of the same donors, supported the conclusions.

This clonotype has at least ten counts. What it binds is not known. Trimming shortened V by 0 bases and J by 3 bases, and 4 bases separated the two germline ends. The CDR3 runs 13 residues. Per germline, CDR1 SGHDT and CDR2 YYEEEE. TCRdb reprocessed the 5' RACE reads via MiXCR and lists one record per CDR3 protein. The sample holds over 250,000 distinct CDR3 sequences; roughly 10% are singletons and the top ten take roughly 6.4%. The same specimen was also included in a second study, on yellow fever vaccine responses in identical twins.

Sequencing was carried out using CD8+ T cells sorted from blood. The TCR sequence derives from a woman under 30 in good health. This chain links TRBV5-6 with TRBJ2-1; no reliable D call. The CDR3, as DNA: TGTGCCAGCAGCTTGGTCGACTACAATGAGCAGTTCTTC. Protein: CASSLVDYNEQFF.